One and the same sample provided the 28 T cell receptor beta chains below, sequenced in a study of response to subunit inactivated influenza vaccine (dated by TCRdb to 2017 to 2018). Preparation of the library involved RT-PCR. The sample was run on an Illumina HiSeq 2500. TCRdb applied fastp at Q25 and MiXCR to the public reads, then kept only in-frame beta chains. Under each unique CDR3 protein, matching rows form one entry showing the most common genes and DNA. The table for this sample lists some 180,000 distinct CDR3 sequences; around 9% of them were counted only once. The top ten clones comprise 9.5% to 13% of the sample. This material consisted of non-naive T cells sorted from PBMCs, taken on the day of vaccination. This specimen's cell subset or site label, per the study, means: memory T cell fraction. These receptor sequences come from a man between 50 and 59 years old who received an inactivated influenza vaccine. Donor details come from another sample of the same person, matched by shared clones.

The CDR3: CASSFLGANTGELFF. The CDR3 DNA sequence: TGTGCCAGCAGTTTCTTAGGCGCGAACACCGGGGAGCTGTTTTTT. The chain links TRBV27 to TRBJ2-2; D not certain. Per the germline V gene, CDR1 is MNHEY and CDR2 is SMNVEV (reference sequence). With 3 bases removed from V and 0 bases from J, the gap between germline ends came to 8 bases. This CDR3 contains 15 residues.

The V call is TRBV4-3, the J call TRBJ2-6; D perhaps matches TRBD2 (5 bases). CDR3 size: 16 residues. V lost 1 base and J 1 base, leaving 8 bases between the germline ends. Germline V gives CDR1 LGHNA, CDR2 YSLEER. CDR3 protein: CASSQGRTSGANVLTF. The CDR3 nucleotides read TGCGCCAGCAGCCAAGGACGGACTTCTGGGGCCAACGTCCTGACTTTC.

The chain recombines TRBV3-1 with TRBJ2-3; 8 nucleotides align to TRBD2. V trimming: 6 bases; J trimming: 0 bases; junction bases outside the gene matches: 8. The CDR3 has 16 amino acids. CDR1 is LGHDT, CDR2 YNNKEL, per germline (reference sequence). In DNA, the CDR3 is TGTGCCAGCAGTCAAACGGGGGGGGCTAGCACAGATACGCAGTATTTT. It specifies CASSQTGGASTDTQYF.

The table lists this clonotype with many counts. The chain employs TRBV5-1 and TRBJ1-6; D unresolved. The CDR3 length is 9 residues. Deletions cut 8 bases from V and 9 bases from J, with 3 bases between. CDR1 and CDR2 from the germline V gene are SGHRS and YFSETQ. The CDR3 region is CASSSPLHF. CDR3 nucleotides: TGCGCCAGTTCTTCACCCCTCCACTTT.

The chain links TRBV5-1 to TRBJ2-5; D may be TRBD1 (5 bases). The CDR3 sequence is 14 residues long. CDR1 and CDR2 (germline): SGHRS, YFSETQ. Between the trimmed V and J ends, which lost 4 bases and 2 bases, there was a span of 12 bases. CDR3 sequence: CASSPQSGQETQYF. Written as DNA, the CDR3 is TGCGCCAGCAGCCCCCAGTCAGGGCAAGAGACCCAGTACTTC.

This clonotype turned up a few times. The V gene is TRBV7-2, the J gene TRBJ2-7; D is possibly TRBD2 (5 bases). V was trimmed by 1 base and J by 0 bases, leaving 10 bases between them. CDR1 is SGHTA, CDR2 FQGNSA, per germline. This CDR3 has 15 residues. The chain's CDR3 is CASSLGVTTSYEQYF. The CDR3 DNA reads TGTGCCAGCAGCTTAGGTGTGACTACCTCCTACGAGCAGTACTTC.

The chain employs TRBV27 and TRBJ2-7; no clear D gene. V lost 8 bases and J lost 0, with 14 bases in between. This CDR3 region has 14 residues. Germline CDR1 reads MNHEY; CDR2 reads SMNVEV (reference sequence). The CDR3 protein is CASGTGSSSYEQYF. The CDR3 DNA is TGTGCCAGCGGTACTGGCAGTTCCTCCTACGAGCAGTACTTC.

This clonotype was observed a handful of times. The rearrangement uses TRBV6-6 and TRBJ1-1; TRBD1 is a possible D gene (5 bases). This CDR3 has 11 residues. Deletions cut 6 bases from V and 6 bases from J, with 8 bases between. Germline values: CDR1 MNHNY, CDR2 SVGAGI (reference sequence). For the CDR3, the DNA is TGTGCCAGCAGGAAGACAGCTGAAGCTTTCTTT. Protein product: CASRKTAEAFF.

There are many counts of this clonotype. The chain couples TRBV20-1 to TRBJ2-7; D is undetermined. The germline V and J ends were trimmed by 4 bases and 9 bases, with 31 bases remaining between them. Per germline, CDR1 DFQATT and CDR2 SNEGSKA (reference sequence). The CDR3 runs to 17 residues. The CDR3 sequence is CSAIRQTRYPLRGGQYF. Written as DNA, the CDR3 is TGCAGTGCTATAAGGCAGACGCGCTATCCCCTACGAGGTGGGCAGTACTTC.

This clonotype was counted a few times. The chain links TRBV6-2 or TRBV6-3 to TRBJ2-1; 8 nucleotides line up with TRBD2. Germline lookup yields CDR1 MNHEY and CDR2 SVGEGT. The CDR3 length is 16 residues. V trimming: 4 bases; J trimming: 0 bases; junction bases outside the gene matches: 5. CDR3 in amino acids: CASSSGTRFSYNEQFF. The CDR3 nucleotides read TGTGCCAGCAGTTCGGGGACTAGATTCTCCTACAATGAGCAGTTCTTC.

This clonotype was seen ten or more times. The V call is TRBV20-1, the J call TRBJ2-5; D perhaps matches TRBD1 (5 bases). The germline V gene encodes CDR1 DFQATT and CDR2 SNEGSKA (reference sequence). The ends were cut back, 3 bases at V and 4 bases at J, with 9 bases in the middle. The CDR3 is 12 amino acids. The CDR3 DNA is TGCAGTGCTAGCCAGGGCGCAGAGACCCAGTACTTC. Protein product: CSASQGAETQYF.

In the case of this clonotype: One end of the junction is discordant with germline, which a read error may explain. V and J are TRBV28 and TRBJ1-2; D gene uncertain. The CDR3 is 14 amino acids. CDR1 MDHEN and CDR2 SYDVKM come from the germline V gene. CDR3 region: CASSFAGATYGYIF. CDR3 DNA sequence: TGTGCCAGCAGTTTCGCCGGCGCCACTTATGGCTACATCTTC.

This clonotype was seen at least ten times. The V and J genes are TRBV20-1 and TRBJ2-1; D call uncertain. V shed 3 bases and J shed 3 bases, with 3 bases lying between them. There are 11 residues in the CDR3. Germline CDR1 is DFQATT and CDR2 is SNEGSKA (reference sequence). The CDR3 region is CSASLYNEQFF. The CDR3 nucleotides read TGCAGTGCTAGCCTCTACAATGAGCAGTTCTTC.

This clonotype came up many times. The rearrangement uses TRBV9 and TRBJ2-1; D is ambiguous. This CDR3 has 12 amino acids. Germline CDR1 is SGDLS and CDR2 is YYNGEE. Trimming took off 3 bases at V and 5 bases at J, with 6 bases between the two ends. The CDR3: CASSAHNNEQFF. CDR3 in DNA: TGTGCCAGCAGCGCCCATAACAATGAGCAGTTCTTC.

This clonotype was counted only a few times. The chain combines TRBV9 with TRBJ2-1; D might be TRBD2 (6 bases). The CDR3 runs 15 residues. Trimming shortened V by 1 base and J by 5 bases, and 13 bases separated the two germline ends. CDR1 is SGDLS, CDR2 YYNGEE, per germline. DNA for the CDR3: TGTGCCAGCAGCGTATCCGGGGGTAGAGACAATGAGCAGTTCTTC. It specifies CASSVSGGRDNEQFF.

This clonotype was counted between two and nine times. The CDR3 spells CASSSRRNRDRESRSYEQYF. Here the CDR3 DNA reads TGTGCCAGCAGCTCGAGACGCAACCGGGACAGGGAAAGCCGATCCTACGAGCAGTACTTC. The J gene is TRBJ2-7, the V gene TRBV7-2, with 9 nucleotides matching TRBD1. Germline V gene data show CDR1 as SGHTA and CDR2 as FQGNSA. The CDR3 spans 20 residues. J gave up 1 base and V 4 bases, and 20 bases lay outside the gene matches. Using reference TRBV7-2 and TRBJ2-7 for the parts outside the CDR3, the full variable domain is GAGVSQSPSNKVTEKGKDVELRCDPISGHTALYWYRQSLGQGLEFLIYFQGNSAPDKSGLPSDRFSAERTGGSVSTLTIQRTQQEDSAVYLCASSSRRNRDRESRSYEQYFGPGTRLTVT.

At least ten counts were recorded for this clonotype. The chain employs TRBV6-5 and TRBJ2-7; 8 bases are a match to TRBD2. V gave up 2 bases and J gave up 2 bases; unmatched junction bases: 5. Germline CDR1 reads MNHEY; CDR2 reads SVGAGI. The CDR3 runs to 15 residues. CDR3 sequence reads: CASSYQRGSPYEQYF. The CDR3 nucleotides are TGTGCCAGCAGTTACCAGCGGGGGAGCCCCTACGAGCAGTACTTC.

The V gene is TRBV7-9, the J gene TRBJ2-7; TRBD2 matches 9 bases. Losses at the gene ends were 2 bases for V and 4 bases for J; bases not matched to a gene: 6. This CDR3 has 15 amino acids. Germline V gives CDR1 SEHNR, CDR2 FQNEAQ (reference sequence). CDR3 amino acids: CASSLQRGEWYEQYF. The CDR3 DNA follows: TGTGCCAGCAGCTTACAGCGGGGGGAGTGGTACGAGCAGTACTTC.

The V and J genes are TRBV9 and TRBJ2-1; 9 bases agree with TRBD2. The V gene end was trimmed by 0 bases and the J gene end by 7 bases; junction bases not matched to a gene: 8. The germline V gene has CDR1 SGDLS and CDR2 YYNGEE. The CDR3 has 16 residues. The CDR3 reads CASSVATLGLANEQFF. The DNA of the CDR3 is TGTGCCAGCAGCGTAGCTACATTGGGACTAGCAAATGAGCAGTTCTTC.

The chain is built from TRBV5-1 and TRBJ2-3; TRBD1 might be the D (5 bases). This CDR3 has 15 amino acids. V was cut by 0 bases and J by 0 bases, with 8 bases left in between. The germline gives CDR1 SGHRS, CDR2 YFSETQ. The CDR3, as DNA: TGCGCCAGCAGCTTGGCTCCAGGGAGCACAGATACGCAGTATTTT. Amino acids: CASSLAPGSTDTQYF.

The chain carries TRBV20-1 and TRBJ2-7; D is perhaps TRBD1 (5 bases). The ends were cut back, 6 bases at V and 1 base at J, with 13 bases in the middle. CDR1 is DFQATT and CDR2 is SNEGSKA in the germline V gene (reference sequence). The CDR3 contains 13 residues. CDR3 bases: TGCAGTGCCATTGGACACAAATCCTACGAGCAGTACTTC. Encoded protein: CSAIGHKSYEQYF.

This clonotype was observed a single time. The chain employs TRBV10-3 and TRBJ1-1, with 7 bases fitting TRBD1. The CDR3 totals 13 residues. The germline V gene encodes CDR1 ENHRY and CDR2 SYGVKD. The V segment lost 4 bases and the J segment 3 bases; nucleotides outside the gene matches: 2. The CDR3 nucleotides are TGTGCCATCAGTGTGCAGGGGGACACTGAAGCTTTCTTT. The encoded protein is CAISVQGDTEAFF.

The chain is built from TRBV6-1 and TRBJ2-1, with 11 nucleotides matching TRBD2. Germline values: CDR1 MNHNS, CDR2 SASEGT. The CDR3 extends over 15 amino acids. Trimming at V came to 7 bases and at J to 0 bases, leaving 2 bases not matched to a gene. For the CDR3, the DNA is TGTGCCAGCACCCTAGCGGGGGGCTCCTACAATGAGCAGTTCTTC. It specifies CASTLAGGSYNEQFF.

The sample holds many counts of this clonotype. This chain uses TRBV5-1 with TRBJ1-2; D gene uncertain. Germline lookup yields CDR1 SGHRS and CDR2 YFSETQ. Trimming cost V 0 bases and J 8 bases, with 11 bases left between them. The CDR3 is made up of 13 amino acids. The CDR3 sequence is CASSLDGLGGYTF. In DNA, the CDR3 is TGCGCCAGCAGCTTGGACGGCCTCGGCGGCTACACCTTC.

This clonotype turned up a few times. CDR3 loop: CASSRSRTRDRGPTRTGELFF. The DNA of the CDR3 is TGTGCCAGCAGCCGTTCCAGAACCCGGGACAGGGGGCCCACGAGGACCGGGGAGCTGTTTTTT. The V and J genes are TRBV11-2 and TRBJ2-2; 12 positions agree with TRBD1. The CDR3 runs to 21 residues. J lost 5 bases, V lost 5 bases, and 21 bases had no gene match. Germline lookup yields CDR1 SGHAT and CDR2 FQNNGV.

This clonotype was counted only a few times. V is TRBV28 and J is TRBJ1-2; D might be TRBD1 (6 bases). The CDR3 runs to 15 residues. The germline V gene has CDR1 MDHEN and CDR2 SYDVKM. With 10 bases removed from V and 4 bases from J, the gap between germline ends came to 22 bases. CDR3 nucleotide sequence: TGTGCCACCACTTACACCTACAGGGTCCCCTATGGCTACACCTTC. It is translated as CATTYTYRVPYGYTF.

In this sample, this clonotype turned up a few times. The chain has TRBV4-2 and TRBJ2-7; TRBD2 aligns across 11 bases. This CDR3 spans 17 amino acids. V trimming: 5 bases; J trimming: 3 bases; junction bases outside the gene matches: 12. Germline values: CDR1 LGHNA, CDR2 YNFKEQ. The CDR3 nucleotides are TGTGCCAGCAGCATAGGGACTAGCGGCCGCATCGTCTACGAGCAGTACTTC. The encoded protein is CASSIGTSGRIVYEQYF.

This clonotype was detected many times. The rearrangement joins TRBV3-1 to TRBJ1-1; tentatively, D is TRBD1 (5 bases). Germline V gene lookup returns CDR1 LGHDT and CDR2 YNNKEL (reference sequence). This CDR3 has 16 amino acids. Trimming took off 4 bases at V and 0 bases at J, with 15 bases between the two ends. This CDR3 is CASSPTGTQMNTEAFF. Here the CDR3 DNA reads TGTGCCAGCAGCCCTACCGGGACCCAAATGAACACTGAAGCTTTCTTT.